Presented here are 23 T cell receptor beta chains from one specimen sequenced in a study of TIL therapy for anti-PD-1-resistant metastatic lung cancer (dated by TCRdb to the early 2020s). In the paper's terms, the time point label means: pre-treatment sample, taken before nivolumab and TIL therapy. The immunoSEQ v3 hsTCRB kit was used to amplify TCR beta CDR3 regions from genomic DNA through bias-controlled multiplex PCR. The immuneACCESS repertoire file appears here via TCRdb, limited to in-frame rearrangements. These files lack a portion of the clones; in checked studies, under half of the deficit traces to unresolved V genes, and the cause of the others is not known. Counted in this sample were about 52,000 clones; around 80% of them appeared once. The top ten hold about 5% of the sample. The sample was blood, taken at baseline. The receptor source for this set is a woman between 30 and 80 years old with non-small cell lung cancer.

In DNA form, the CDR3 reads TGTGCCAGCAGCCAATACGGTGTATCTGCGATGTGGGGAGGCTATGGCTACACCTTC. It translates to CASSQYGVSAMWGGYGYTF. J is TRBJ1-2 and V is TRBV14, with unresolved D. Looked up from germline, CDR1 is SGHDN and CDR2 is FVKESK. V lost 2 bases and J 4 bases, leaving 26 bases between the germline ends. This CDR3 is built from 19 residues.

The chain joins TRBV4-3 to TRBJ1-2, with D maybe TRBD1 (5 bases). The CDR3 is 15 amino acids. Germline CDR1 reads LGHNA; CDR2 reads YSLEER. Trimming left V 3 bases short and J 4 bases short, with 15 bases between. CDR3: CASSQAQQQGYGYTF. Written as DNA, the CDR3 is TGCGCCAGCAGCCAGGCCCAACAGCAGGGCTATGGCTACACCTTC.

This clone was picked up one time. The CDR3 sequence: CASSGRTAGLRGYTF. DNA of the CDR3: TGTGCCAGCAGTGGACGGACGGCAGGATTGCGGGGCTACACCTTC. The chain recombines TRBV2 with TRBJ1-2; D not certain. V shed 4 bases and J shed 8 bases, with 20 bases lying between them. Germline V CDR1 and CDR2: SNHLY, FYNNEI. CDR3 length: 15 residues.

The chain has TRBV5-1 and TRBJ2-3; D is undetermined. Germline lookup yields CDR1 SGHRS and CDR2 YFSETQ. Trimming took off 0 bases at V and 0 bases at J, with 8 bases between the two ends. CDR3 length: 15 residues. CDR3 bases: TGCGCCAGCAGCTTGGGAGAGACTAGCACAGATACGCAGTATTTT. Translation gives CASSLGETSTDTQYF.

The V call is TRBV13, the J call TRBJ2-3; D possibly matches TRBD1 or TRBD2 (5 bases each). The germline CDR1 and CDR2 sequences are PRHDT and FYEKMQ (reference sequence). The CDR3 is 13 amino acids. V was cut by 6 bases and J by 2 bases, with 9 bases left in between. This CDR3 reads CASRGPLTDTQYF. The DNA for the CDR3 is TGTGCCAGCAGGGGACCCCTCACAGATACGCAGTATTTT.

The chain carries TRBV13 and TRBJ2-5; TRBD1 aligns across 8 bases. The end of the DNA is better explained by TRBJ2-7, so the J call may be wrong. From germline, CDR1 is PRHDT and CDR2 FYEKMQ (reference sequence). The CDR3 spans 16 residues. The CDR3, as DNA: TGTGCCAGCAGCTTAGCTTTGGACAGGGACCCCTACGAGCAGTACTTC. It codes for CASSLALDRDPYEQYF.

This chain joins TRBV6-5 and TRBJ1-1; unclear D gene. CDR1 is MNHEY, CDR2 SVGAGI, per germline. V was pared by 8 bases and J by 4 bases, with 8 bases between. This CDR3 spans 11 amino acids. The CDR3 coding sequence is TGTGCCAGCCGGTGGGGCACTGAAGCTTTCTTT. Residues: CASRWGTEAFF.

This chain uses TRBV7-3 with TRBJ2-1, with a tentative D call TRBD1 (5 bases). Germline V CDR1 and CDR2: SGHTA, FQGTGA. Trimming removed 5 bases from V and 4 bases from J, with 12 bases in between. The CDR3 sequence is 14 residues long. The CDR3 sequence is CASSPGQRYNEQFF. CDR3 nucleotides: TGTGCCAGCAGCCCAGGGCAAAGATACAATGAGCAGTTCTTC.

The rearrangement joins TRBV5-6 to TRBJ2-3; D not certain. CDR3 length: 14 residues. The germline gives CDR1 SGHDT, CDR2 YYEEEE. Between the trimmed V and J ends, which lost 0 bases and 0 bases, there was a span of 5 bases. CDR3 region: CASSLGGSTDTQYF. The CDR3 DNA follows: TGTGCCAGCAGCTTGGGCGGTAGCACAGATACGCAGTATTTT.

The rearrangement uses TRBV6-1 and TRBJ2-7; either TRBD1 or TRBD2 may supply D (5 bases each). The CDR3 runs to 15 residues. Germline V gives CDR1 MNHNS, CDR2 SASEGT. V gave up 7 bases and J gave up 0 bases, with 16 bases separating them. The CDR3 is CASIGTPGSSYEQYF. The CDR3 DNA sequence: TGTGCCAGCATCGGGACGCCAGGAAGCTCCTACGAGCAGTACTTC.

This clone was observed a few times. This chain links TRBV19 with TRBJ1-5; the D is unclear. Germline-derived CDR1 and CDR2 are LNHDA and SQIVND (reference sequence). The V end lost 1 base, the J end lost 11 bases, and 18 bases lay between the germline ends. This CDR3 has 15 amino acids. This CDR3 is CASSIGGQAFKAQHF. CDR3 in DNA: TGTGCCAGTAGTATAGGAGGGCAGGCGTTCAAAGCCCAGCATTTT.

In this sample, this clone turned up once. The chain employs TRBV28 and TRBJ2-7; 8 positions agree with TRBD1. In germline, CDR1 is MDHEN, CDR2 SYDVKM. This CDR3 is built from 13 residues. Unmatched junction bases numbered 3, after V lost 4 bases and J lost 4 bases. CDR3 region: CASSWTGRYEQYF. CDR3 coding DNA: TGTGCCAGCAGTTGGACAGGGAGGTACGAGCAGTACTTC.

This clone was recorded only once. The J gene is TRBJ1-2, the V gene TRBV6-5; maybe TRBD1 (5 bases). V lost 5 bases, J lost 4 bases, and 14 bases lay in between. The CDR3 length is 14 residues. Germline loops: CDR1 MNHEY, CDR2 SVGAGI. CDR3 in DNA: TGTGCCAGCAGTATACCTCAGGGAGGCTATGGCTACACCTTC. Protein: CASSIPQGGYGYTF.

J is TRBJ1-5 and V is TRBV28; D is uncertain. Germline-derived CDR1 and CDR2 are MDHEN and SYDVKM. This CDR3 region has 14 residues. V lost 9 bases to trimming and J lost 0 bases, with 12 bases between them. The CDR3 sequence is CASLAADSNQPQHF. The CDR3 coding sequence is TGTGCCAGTCTAGCCGCAGATAGCAATCAGCCCCAGCATTTT.

This rearrangement joins TRBV27 to TRBJ2-5, with no clear D. Germline CDR1 is MNHEY and CDR2 is SMNVEV (reference sequence). The CDR3 is 13 residues long. V was clipped by 3 bases and J by 5 bases, with 10 bases between them. CDR3 DNA sequence: TGTGCCAGCAGTTTTATTGTTGCGGAGACCCAGTACTTC. Protein: CASSFIVAETQYF.

The genes are TRBV28 and TRBJ2-6; no clear D gene. V gave up 4 bases and J gave up 4 bases, with 14 bases separating them. Germline V lookup: CDR1 MDHEN, CDR2 SYDVKM. CDR3 length: 16 residues. The CDR3: CASSSGLTTGANVLTF. The CDR3, as DNA: TGTGCCAGCAGTTCGGGTCTCACGACAGGGGCCAACGTCCTGACTTTC. The full variable domain, completed using reference TRBV28 and TRBJ2-6, is DVKVTQSSRYLVKRTGEKVFLECVQDMDHENMFWYRQDPGLGLRLIYFSYDVKMKEKGDIPEGYSVSREKKERFSLILESASTNQTSMYLCASSSGLTTGANVLTFGAGSRLTVL.

This clone showed up just a few times. V is TRBV6-6 and J is TRBJ2-7; the match to TRBD2 covers 7 bases. Germline V gene data show CDR1 as MNHNY and CDR2 as SVGAGI (reference sequence). The length of the CDR3 is 16 residues. The ends lost 7 bases at V and 0 bases at J; junction bases unmatched: 12. CDR3 amino acids: CASTKTRRESSYEQYF. CDR3 bases: TGTGCCAGCACCAAAACCCGGCGGGAGAGCTCCTACGAGCAGTACTTC.

The V and J genes are TRBV6-1 and TRBJ2-4; 9 bases are shared with TRBD2. The V gene's germline CDR1 is MNHNS and CDR2 SASEGT. This CDR3 region has 16 residues. Trimming at V came to 1 base and at J to 1 base, leaving 2 bases not matched to a gene. CDR3 sequence: CASSEGLAGAKNIQYF. CDR3 sequence (DNA): TGTGCCAGCAGTGAAGGGCTAGCGGGGGCCAAAAACATTCAGTACTTC.

V gene TRBV5-4 combines with J gene TRBJ1-1; 8 bases align to TRBD1. CDR3 length equals 15 residues. The ends lost 4 bases at V and 3 bases at J; junction bases unmatched: 8. CDR1 and CDR2 from the germline V gene are SGHNT and YYREEE (reference sequence). The chain's CDR3 is CASSGLGQGYTEAFF. DNA of the CDR3: TGTGCCAGCAGCGGTCTCGGACAGGGCTACACTGAAGCTTTCTTT.

V and J are TRBV11-3 and TRBJ2-1; 7 bases match TRBD1. With V trimmed by 5 bases and J by 4 bases, 2 bases remained unmatched. The CDR3 contains 13 residues. The germline V gene encodes CDR1 SGHNT and CDR2 YENEEA. The CDR3 DNA reads as TGTGCCAGCAGCCAGGGACAGTACAATGAGCAGTTCTTC. Translated, it gives CASSQGQYNEQFF.

V and J are TRBV5-1 and TRBJ2-3, with a tentative D call TRBD2 (6 bases). This CDR3 contains 13 residues. V was pared by 6 bases and J by 2 bases, with 10 bases between. The germline V gene has CDR1 SGHRS and CDR2 YFSETQ. CDR3 residues: CASKDYHTDTQYF. CDR3 bases: TGCGCCAGCAAGGACTACCACACAGATACGCAGTATTTT.

V gene TRBV10-3 combines with J gene TRBJ2-3; a weak D match, TRBD1 (5 bases). Looked up from germline, CDR1 is ENHRY and CDR2 is SYGVKD. The length of the CDR3 is 13 residues. The V end lost 3 bases, the J end lost 5 bases, and 9 bases lay between the germline ends. CDR3 coding DNA: TGTGCCATCAGTGACAGGGCCGTAGATACGCAGTATTTT. Translation gives CAISDRAVDTQYF.

The chain combines TRBV7-9 with TRBJ1-3; D gene ambiguous. V lost 5 bases and J 2 bases, leaving 13 bases between the germline ends. The CDR3 runs to 15 residues. The V gene's germline CDR1 is SEHNR and CDR2 FQNEAQ (reference sequence). The CDR3 DNA is TGTGCCAGCAGCAGAGCCGGGGAGGCTGGAAACACCATATATTTT. This encodes CASSRAGEAGNTIYF.